This is a list of T cell receptor beta chains from one sample in a study of T cell repertoires in ileal Crohn's disease. Some clones are missing from TCRdb's copy, which holds only in-frame ones; the method was immunoSEQ multiplex PCR. The sample holds roughly 15,000 clones; roughly 70% are singletons and the top ten take 5.3%. Source material: ileal tissue. These receptors came from an adult with Crohn's disease. Each CDR3 is given with its conserved first and last residue. D genes are given only for firm matches. Not all rows give a size; the values are once, few, many and, for expanded clones, a class.

CASRTGAAFYEQYF | TGTGCCAGCAGGACAGGAGCCGCCTTCTACGAGCAGTACTTC | TRBV6-5 | NA | TRBJ2-7 | NA
CATSRQYSGNTIYF | TGTGCCACCAGCAGACAGTACTCTGGAAACACCATATATTTT | TRBV15 | NA | TRBJ1-3 | NA
CASSLAVGQLTYEQYF | TGTGCCAGCAGCTTGGCCGTAGGACAGCTAACTTACGAGCAGTACTTC | TRBV5-4 | once | TRBJ2-7 | NA
CASSGTGAAIQYF | TGTGCCAGCAGCGGGACAGGGGCGGCCATTCAGTACTTC | TRBV2 | once | TRBJ2-4 | TRBD1
CASRLQAGNTIYF | TGTGCCAGCAGGTTACAGGCTGGAAACACCATATATTTT | TRBV6-1 | medium-sized | TRBJ1-3 | NA
CASSVLNQETQYF | TGTGCCAGCAGTGTTTTAAACCAAGAGACCCAGTACTTC | TRBV25-1 | NA | TRBJ2-5 | NA
CASSRSGANTGELFF | TGTGCCAGCAGCAGGAGCGGGGCGAACACCGGGGAGCTGTTTTTT | TRBV11-2 | NA | TRBJ2-2 | TRBD2
CASSQGFGTEAFF | TGCGCCAGCAGCCAAGGGTTCGGGACTGAAGCTTTCTTT | TRBV4-1 | few | TRBJ1-1 | NA
CASSHWGQITEAFF | TGTGCCAGCAGCCACTGGGGACAGATCACTGAAGCTTTCTTT | TRBV4-2 | NA | TRBJ1-1 | TRBD1
CASSPTSVSYNEQFF | TGTGCCAGCTCACCTACTAGTGTCTCCTACAATGAGCAGTTCTTC | TRBV18 | once | TRBJ2-1 | NA
CASSVRTGEVRATNEKLFF | TGTGCCAGCAGTGTAAGGACAGGGGAGGTCAGGGCAACTAATGAAAAACTGTTTTTT | TRBV6-1 | medium-sized | TRBJ1-4 | TRBD1
CASSLAPSAYEQYF | TGTGCCAGCAGCTTAGCTCCTAGCGCTTACGAGCAGTACTTC | TRBV11-2 | few | TRBJ2-7 | NA
CASSEGLAGGAETQYF | TGTGCCAGCAGCGAGGGACTAGCGGGGGGGGCTGAGACCCAGTACTTC | TRBV5-4 | few | TRBJ2-5 | TRBD2
CASSLQRTLF | TGTGCCAGCAGTTTACAACGTACCCTCTTT | TRBV6-4 | NA | TRBJ1-1 | NA
CASSRQGRHNEQFF | TGTGCCAGCTCACGACAGGGGCGCCACAATGAGCAGTTCTTC | TRBV18 | NA | TRBJ2-1 | TRBD1